This T cell receptor beta chain was observed in a study of tumor and adjacent non-tumor tissue in lung cancer. This clonotype showed up just a few times. This likely comes from a read error, as the CDR3 has no conserved phenylalanine or tryptophan at its end. Three rounds of nested PCR, following a modified ARM-PCR protocol, produced the TCRbeta library. TCRdb ran MiXCR on the multiplex PCR reads and lists one entry per CDR3 protein. This sample has 90,000 to 110,000 distinct CDR3 sequences, with 60% to 80% found just once. No cell sorting was done before RNA was extracted from the tissue. This non-tumor lung sample came from over 3 cm beyond the tumor edge. Between August and November 2014, newly diagnosed, chemotherapy-naive lung cancer patients underwent thoracic surgery in China. There are 17 residues in the CDR3. CDR1 is SGHAT and CDR2 is FQDESV in the germline V gene (reference sequence).

This chain joins TRBV11-1 and TRBJ2-7; 9 positions match TRBD2. The TCR sequence derives from a man aged 55 to 70 with non-small cell lung cancer. The specimen was distant non-tumor lung tissue. CDR3 bases: TGTCCCAGCAGCCTATCTAGCGGGATTAAAAGCTCCTACGAGCAGTACCTC. Protein: CPSSLSSGIKSSYEQYL.